This T cell receptor (beta chain) derives from a study of cytomegalovirus exposure and HLA in healthy donors. Repertoires were generated with immunoSEQ multiplex PCR, while TCRdb's copy carries only in-frame clones and drops some. Of approximately 71,000 clones in the sample, about 94% were seen once. The CDR3 contains 14 residues. Germline loops: CDR1 GTSNPN, CDR2 SVGIG (reference sequence). V shed 3 bases and J 5 bases; nucleotides not matched to a gene: 10. This TCR derives from a woman under 30 in good health and CMV-seronegative. V usage is TRBV30 and J usage is TRBJ2-7, with TRBD2 matching over 7 bases. Sequencing used PBMCs. The CDR3 protein is CAWRPAGALNEQYF. The DNA for the CDR3 is TGTGCCTGGAGGCCCGCGGGAGCTCTCAACGAGCAGTACTTC. The variable domain in full, with the rest retrieved from reference TRBV30 and TRBJ2-7, is SQTIHQWPATLVQPVGSPLSLECTVEGTSNPNLYWYRQAAGRGLQLLFYSVGIGQISSEVPQNLSASRPQDRQFILSSKKLLLSDSGFYLCAWRPAGALNEQYFGPGTRLTVT.